Presented here are 10 T cell receptor beta chains from one specimen sequenced in a study of blood T cell repertoires in COVID-19. This table comes from immunoSEQ multiplex PCR, and its TCRdb copy is limited to in-frame clones, with some not included. The table has about 220,000 clones, 80% to 90% seen once. The sample taken for sequencing was PBMCs or T cells enriched from blood (not recorded which). The receptor set was obtained from a woman younger than 35 in a cohort exposed to, infected with or recovered from COVID-19 (not recorded which).

The J gene is TRBJ1-1, the V gene TRBV10-3; no firm D call. V was pared by 6 bases and J by 12 bases, with 20 bases between. Germline CDR1 and CDR2: ENHRY and SYGVKD. There are 13 residues in the CDR3. CDR3 amino acids: CAISATPVERTFF. CDR3 nucleotides: TGTGCCATCAGCGCTACTCCGGTTGAGAGAACTTTCTTT.

V and J are TRBV25-1 and TRBJ2-1; 9 nucleotides agree with TRBD2. This CDR3 contains 11 residues. V dropped 4 bases and J dropped 15; count of bases not matched to a gene: 4. Germline CDR1 reads MGHDK; CDR2 reads SYGVNS. This chain's CDR3 is CASSGLAEAFF. The DNA for the CDR3 is TGTGCCAGCAGTGGACTAGCGGAAGCGTTCTTC.

CDR3 protein: CASSQNDWRGYTF. The CDR3, as DNA: TGTGCCAGCAGCCAGAACGACTGGAGGGGCTACACCTTC. The chain carries TRBV27 and TRBJ1-2, with D uncertain. This CDR3 spans 13 amino acids. In germline, CDR1 is MNHEY, CDR2 SMNVEV (reference sequence). The V end lost 6 bases, the J end lost 8 bases, and 16 bases lay between the germline ends.

Here the CDR3 reads CASSLPQGLGLFF. The CDR3 DNA sequence: TGTGCCAGCAGTCTCCCACAGGGTTTGGGACTGTTTTTT. The rearrangement uses TRBV28 and TRBJ1-4; tentative D call: TRBD1 (6 bases). Trimming stripped 5 bases from V and 13 bases from J, with 17 bases between. The CDR3 spans 13 residues. Germline loops: CDR1 MDHEN, CDR2 SYDVKM.

This sequence joins TRBV3-1 (or the pseudogene TRBV3-2) and TRBJ2-7; D not resolved. Trimming left V 5 bases short and J 1 base short, with 9 bases between. Germline loops: CDR1 LGHDT, CDR2 YNNKEL (reference sequence). CDR3 length equals 13 residues. CDR3 DNA sequence: TGTGCCAGCAGCGCTGCCGGGTCCTACGAGCAGTACTTC. Amino acid sequence: CASSAAGSYEQYF.

The chain is built from TRBV19 and TRBJ2-7; TRBD1 is a possible D gene (6 bases). Germline V gene data show CDR1 as LNHDA and CDR2 as SQIVND (reference sequence). The CDR3 totals 13 residues. Trimming removed 1 base at V and 3 bases at J, with 7 bases between. The CDR3 sequence is CASSIAQGYEQYF. The CDR3 DNA is TGTGCCAGTAGTATAGCACAGGGCTACGAGCAGTACTTC.

CDR3 amino acids: CATSTPGQLAKNIQYF. As DNA, the CDR3 is TGTGCCACCAGCACCCCCGGACAGTTAGCCAAAAACATTCAGTACTTC. The rearrangement links TRBV15 to TRBJ2-4; weak D call: TRBD1 (6 bases). V lost 4 bases and J lost 0, with 13 bases in between. CDR1 is LNHNV, CDR2 YYDKDF, per germline (reference sequence). The CDR3 is made up of 16 amino acids. Full variable domain (remainder filled in from reference TRBV15 and TRBJ2-4): DAMVIQNPRYQVTQFGKPVTLSCSQTLNHNVMYWYQQKSSQAPKLLFHYYDKDFNNEADTPDNFQSRRPNTSFCFLDIRSPGLGDTAMYLCATSTPGQLAKNIQYFGAGTRLSVL.

J is TRBJ1-3 and V is TRBV7-8; D not resolved. The ends were cut back, 0 bases at V and 7 bases at J, with 16 bases in the middle. This CDR3 region has 16 residues. Germline CDR1 and CDR2: SGHVS and FQNEAQ. CDR3 coding DNA: TGTGCCAGCAGCTTAGCGCGGCCTGCGTTGGGTAACACCATATATTTT. Its protein is CASSLARPALGNTIYF.

This clone was recorded a few times. The chain recombines TRBV7-9 with TRBJ2-2, with 8 positions matching TRBD1. There are 15 residues in the CDR3. Germline lookup yields CDR1 SEHNR and CDR2 FQNEAQ (reference sequence). The ends lost 1 base at V and 4 bases at J; junction bases unmatched: 2. Here the CDR3 DNA reads TGTGCCAGCAGCTTAGTGGACAGGGCCACCGGGGAGCTGTTTTTT. Its protein product is CASSLVDRATGELFF.

This clone was picked up one time. The CDR3 DNA reads as TGCGCCAGCAGCTTCGGACAGGGGACGGCGAGTGGCTACACCTTC. Its translation: CASSFGQGTASGYTF. V gene TRBV5-1 combines with J gene TRBJ1-2; 9 bases agree with TRBD1. CDR3 length equals 15 residues. Germline CDR1 is SGHRS and CDR2 is YFSETQ. After removal of 2 bases from V and 7 bases from J, the junction contained 9 bases not matched to a gene.